This T cell receptor (beta chain) was captured in a study of cytomegalovirus exposure and HLA in healthy donors. Overall study findings and caveats: According to the study, about 180 TCR beta chains were cytomegalovirus-associated. Whilst most TCR sequences proved rare, a subset of public TCRs occurred across many donors.

As for this clone: Its antigen is not identified.

CDR3 length equals 14 residues. V gave up 3 bases and J gave up 6 bases, with 10 bases separating them. Germline CDR1 SGDLS, CDR2 YYNGEE. PCR was performed using 60 Vbeta and 13 Jbeta primers. Repertoires were generated with immunoSEQ multiplex PCR, while TCRdb's copy carries only in-frame clones and drops some. The data hold roughly 100,000 clones, with 70% to 90% observed a single time. Sequenced input: PBMCs. The chain links TRBV9 to TRBJ1-6; tentative D call: TRBD1 (5 bases). This receptor was identified in a man aged 40-49 years in good health and CMV-seronegative. Here the CDR3 reads CASSAREVNSPLHF. The CDR3 coding sequence is TGTGCCAGCAGCGCCAGGGAAGTTAATTCACCCCTCCACTTT.